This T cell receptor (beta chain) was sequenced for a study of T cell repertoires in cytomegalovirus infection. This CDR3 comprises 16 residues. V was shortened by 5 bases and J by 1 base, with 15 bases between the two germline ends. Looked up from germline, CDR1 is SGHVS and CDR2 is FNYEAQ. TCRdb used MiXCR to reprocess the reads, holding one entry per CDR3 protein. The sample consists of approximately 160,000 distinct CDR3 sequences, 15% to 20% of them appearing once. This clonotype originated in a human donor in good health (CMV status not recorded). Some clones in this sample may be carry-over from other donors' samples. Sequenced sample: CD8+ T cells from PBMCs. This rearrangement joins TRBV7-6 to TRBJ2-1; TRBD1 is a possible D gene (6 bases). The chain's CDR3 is CASSTRQAWSYNEQFF. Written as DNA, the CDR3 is TGTGCCAGCAGCACCCGACAGGCGTGGTCCTACAATGAGCAGTTCTTC.